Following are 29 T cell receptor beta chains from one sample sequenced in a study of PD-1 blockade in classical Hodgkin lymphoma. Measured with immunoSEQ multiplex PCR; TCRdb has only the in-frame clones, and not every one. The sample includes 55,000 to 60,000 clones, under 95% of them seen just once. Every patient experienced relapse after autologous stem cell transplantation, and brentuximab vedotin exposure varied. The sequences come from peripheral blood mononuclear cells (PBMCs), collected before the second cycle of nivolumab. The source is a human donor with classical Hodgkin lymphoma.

CDR3 sequence reads: CASSPLGGRGGTDTQYF. CDR3 DNA: TGTGCCAGCTCACCACTCGGCGGGAGGGGTGGCACAGATACGCAGTATTTT. This chain joins TRBV18 and TRBJ2-3, with 9 bases identical to TRBD2. V was clipped by 1 base and J by 1 base; unmatched bases: 6. Looked up from germline, CDR1 is KGHSH and CDR2 is LQKENI. The CDR3 is made up of 17 amino acids.

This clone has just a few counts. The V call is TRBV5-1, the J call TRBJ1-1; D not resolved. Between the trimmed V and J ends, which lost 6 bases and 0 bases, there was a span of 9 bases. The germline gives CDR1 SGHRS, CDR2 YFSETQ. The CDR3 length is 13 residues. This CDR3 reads CASNTEMNTEAFF. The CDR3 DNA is TGCGCCAGCAATACAGAGATGAACACTGAAGCTTTCTTT.

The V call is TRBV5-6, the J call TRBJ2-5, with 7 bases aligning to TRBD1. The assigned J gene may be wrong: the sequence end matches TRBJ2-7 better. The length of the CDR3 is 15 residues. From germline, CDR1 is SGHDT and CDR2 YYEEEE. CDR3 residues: CASSPGQMSSYEQYF. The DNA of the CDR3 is TGTGCCAGCAGCCCGGGACAGATGAGCTCCTACGAGCAGTACTTC.

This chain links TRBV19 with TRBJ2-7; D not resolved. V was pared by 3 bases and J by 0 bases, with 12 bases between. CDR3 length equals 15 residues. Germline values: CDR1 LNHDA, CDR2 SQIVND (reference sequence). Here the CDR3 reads CASSITGRPSYEQYF. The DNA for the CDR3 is TGTGCCAGTAGTATTACCGGCCGTCCCTCCTACGAGCAGTACTTC.

The CDR3 is CASSRDKSSYNEQFF. For the CDR3, the DNA is TGTGCCAGCAGTCGGGACAAGAGCTCCTACAATGAGCAGTTCTTC. The rearrangement joins TRBV28 to TRBJ2-1; perhaps TRBD1 as D (6 bases). V was cut by 5 bases and J by 0 bases, with 11 bases left in between. The germline V gene has CDR1 MDHEN and CDR2 SYDVKM. This CDR3 contains 15 residues.

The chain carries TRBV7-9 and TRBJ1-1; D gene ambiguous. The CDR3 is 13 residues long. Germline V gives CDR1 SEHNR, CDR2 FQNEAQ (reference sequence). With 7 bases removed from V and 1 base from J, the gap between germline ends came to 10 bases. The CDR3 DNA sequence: TGTGCCAGCAACTCCCTGGAGAACACTGAAGCTTTCTTT. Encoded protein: CASNSLENTEAFF.

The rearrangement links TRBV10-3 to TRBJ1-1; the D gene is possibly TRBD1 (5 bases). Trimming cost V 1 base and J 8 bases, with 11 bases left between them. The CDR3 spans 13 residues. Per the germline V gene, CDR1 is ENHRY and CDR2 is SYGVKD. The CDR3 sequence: CAISEWGGREAFF. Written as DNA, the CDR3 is TGTGCCATCAGTGAGTGGGGGGGAAGAGAAGCTTTCTTT.

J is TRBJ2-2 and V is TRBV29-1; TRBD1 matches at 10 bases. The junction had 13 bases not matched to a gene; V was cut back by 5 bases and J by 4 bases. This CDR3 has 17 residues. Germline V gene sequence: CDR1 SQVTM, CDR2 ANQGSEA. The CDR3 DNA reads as TGCAGCGTTCCGGGACAGGGGCGATACGAGAGCACCGGGGAGCTGTTTTTT. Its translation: CSVPGQGRYESTGELFF.

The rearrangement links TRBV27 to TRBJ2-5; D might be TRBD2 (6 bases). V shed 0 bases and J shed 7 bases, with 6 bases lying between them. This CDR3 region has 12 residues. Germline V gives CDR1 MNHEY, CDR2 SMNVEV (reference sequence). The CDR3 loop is CASSLSGGTQYF. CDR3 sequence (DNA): TGTGCCAGCAGTTTATCGGGGGGGACCCAGTACTTC.

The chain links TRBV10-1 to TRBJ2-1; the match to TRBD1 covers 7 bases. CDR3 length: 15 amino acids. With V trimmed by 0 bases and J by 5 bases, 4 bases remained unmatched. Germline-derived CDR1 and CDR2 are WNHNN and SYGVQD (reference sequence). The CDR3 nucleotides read TGCGCCAGCAGTGAGTCGGGACAGAGCAACAATGAGCAGTTCTTC. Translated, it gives CASSESGQSNNEQFF.

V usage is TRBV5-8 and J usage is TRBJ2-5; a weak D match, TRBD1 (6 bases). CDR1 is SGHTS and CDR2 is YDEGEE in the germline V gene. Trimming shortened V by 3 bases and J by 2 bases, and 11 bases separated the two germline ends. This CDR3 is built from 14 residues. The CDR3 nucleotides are TGTGCCAGCAGCTGGGGGCGAGTTCAAGAGACCCAGTACTTC. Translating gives CASSWGRVQETQYF.

CDR3 sequence reads: CASSYSDSYGYTF. CDR3 in DNA: TGTGCCAGCAGTTACTCGGACAGCTATGGCTACACCTTC. This chain connects TRBV6-6 to TRBJ1-2, with D possibly matching TRBD1 (6 bases). The V gene lost 0 bases and the J gene lost 4 bases, with 6 bases spanning the gap. Looked up from germline, CDR1 is MNHNY and CDR2 is SVGAGI (reference sequence). This CDR3 contains 13 residues.

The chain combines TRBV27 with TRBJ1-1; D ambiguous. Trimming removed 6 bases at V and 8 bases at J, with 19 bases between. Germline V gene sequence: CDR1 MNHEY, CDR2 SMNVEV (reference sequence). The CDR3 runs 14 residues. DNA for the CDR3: TGTGCCAGCAGAAGTTCCACCGAAAATCCCGAAGCTTTCTTT. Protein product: CASRSSTENPEAFF.

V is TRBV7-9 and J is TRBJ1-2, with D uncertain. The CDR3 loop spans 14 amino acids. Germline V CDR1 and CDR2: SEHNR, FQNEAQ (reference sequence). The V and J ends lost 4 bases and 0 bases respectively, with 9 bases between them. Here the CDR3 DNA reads TGTGCCAGCAGCTCTCCGTCACCTAACTATGGCTACACCTTC. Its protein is CASSSPSPNYGYTF.

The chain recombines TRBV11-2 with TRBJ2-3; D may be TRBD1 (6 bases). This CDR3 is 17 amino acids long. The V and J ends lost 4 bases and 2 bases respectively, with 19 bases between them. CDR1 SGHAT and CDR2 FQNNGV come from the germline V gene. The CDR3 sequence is CASSSFFVTGTTDTQYF. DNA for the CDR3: TGTGCCAGCAGCTCCTTCTTTGTCACAGGGACCACAGATACGCAGTATTTT. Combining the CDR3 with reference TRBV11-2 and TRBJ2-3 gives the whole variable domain EAGVAQSPRYKIIEKRQSVAFWCNPISGHATLYWYQQILGQGPKLLIQFQNNGVVDDSQLPKDRFSAERLKGVDSTLKIQPAKLEDSAVYLCASSSFFVTGTTDTQYFGPGTRLTVL.

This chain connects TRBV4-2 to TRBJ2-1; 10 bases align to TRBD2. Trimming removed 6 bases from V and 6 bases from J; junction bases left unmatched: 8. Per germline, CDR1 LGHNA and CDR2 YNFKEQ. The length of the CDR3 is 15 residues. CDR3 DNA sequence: TGTGCCAGCAGGAACGGAGCGGGAGGGGGCAATGAGCAGTTCTTC. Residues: CASRNGAGGGNEQFF.

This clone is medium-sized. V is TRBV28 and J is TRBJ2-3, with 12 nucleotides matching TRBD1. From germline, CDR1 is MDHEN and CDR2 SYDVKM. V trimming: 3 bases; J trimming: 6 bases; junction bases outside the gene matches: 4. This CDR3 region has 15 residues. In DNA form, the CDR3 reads TGTGCCAGCAGTTTGGGACAGGGGGCGCGGGATACGCAGTATTTT. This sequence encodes CASSLGQGARDTQYF.

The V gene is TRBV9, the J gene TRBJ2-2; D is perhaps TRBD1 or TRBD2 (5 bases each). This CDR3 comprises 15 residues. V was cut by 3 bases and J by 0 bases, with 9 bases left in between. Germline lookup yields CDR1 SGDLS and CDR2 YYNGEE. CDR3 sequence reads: CASSARGPNTGELFF. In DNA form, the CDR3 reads TGTGCCAGCAGCGCGAGGGGTCCGAACACCGGGGAGCTGTTTTTT.

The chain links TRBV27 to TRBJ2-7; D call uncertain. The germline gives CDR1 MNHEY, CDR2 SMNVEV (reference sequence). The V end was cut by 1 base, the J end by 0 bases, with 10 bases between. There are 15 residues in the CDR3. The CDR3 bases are TGTGCCAGCAGTTTATTGCCAGGCCTCTCCTACGAGCAGTACTTC. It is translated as CASSLLPGLSYEQYF.

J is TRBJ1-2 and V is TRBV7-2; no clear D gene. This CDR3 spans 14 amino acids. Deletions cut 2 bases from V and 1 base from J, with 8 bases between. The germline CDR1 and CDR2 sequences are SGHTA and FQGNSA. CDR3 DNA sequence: TGTGCCAGCAGCTTAAGCTCACTTAACTATGGCTACACCTTC. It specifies CASSLSSLNYGYTF. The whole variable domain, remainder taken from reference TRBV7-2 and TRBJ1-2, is GAGVSQSPSNKVTEKGKDVELRCDPISGHTALYWYRQSLGQGLEFLIYFQGNSAPDKSGLPSDRFSAERTGGSVSTLTIQRTQQEDSAVYLCASSLSSLNYGYTFGSGTRLTVV.

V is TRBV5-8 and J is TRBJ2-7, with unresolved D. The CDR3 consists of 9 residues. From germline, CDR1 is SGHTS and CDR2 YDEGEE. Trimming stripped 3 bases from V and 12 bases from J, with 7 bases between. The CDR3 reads CASSYNRYF. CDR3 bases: TGTGCCAGCAGCTATAACCGGTACTTC.

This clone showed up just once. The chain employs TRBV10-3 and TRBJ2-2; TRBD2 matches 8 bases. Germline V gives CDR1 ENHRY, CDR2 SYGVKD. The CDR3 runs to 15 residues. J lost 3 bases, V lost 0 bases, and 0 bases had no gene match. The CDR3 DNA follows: TGTGCCATCAGTGAGTCGGGACTAGACACCGGGGAGCTGTTTTTT. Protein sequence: CAISESGLDTGELFF.

The CDR3 nucleotides are TGTGCCAGTAGTACCCGGGGACAGGGGGGCACTGAAGCTTTCTTT. It specifies CASSTRGQGGTEAFF. The chain links TRBV19 to TRBJ1-1; 11 bases fit TRBD1. The CDR3 contains 15 residues. Germline V CDR1 and CDR2: LNHDA, SQIVND (reference sequence). Trimming removed 4 bases from V and 4 bases from J; junction bases left unmatched: 5.

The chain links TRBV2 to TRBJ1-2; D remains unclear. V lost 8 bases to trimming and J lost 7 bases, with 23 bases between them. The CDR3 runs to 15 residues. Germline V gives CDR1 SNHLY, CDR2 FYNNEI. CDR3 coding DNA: TGTGCCAGCCAAAACCCACGAGGAATAGGAAGTGGCTACACCTTC. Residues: CASQNPRGIGSGYTF.

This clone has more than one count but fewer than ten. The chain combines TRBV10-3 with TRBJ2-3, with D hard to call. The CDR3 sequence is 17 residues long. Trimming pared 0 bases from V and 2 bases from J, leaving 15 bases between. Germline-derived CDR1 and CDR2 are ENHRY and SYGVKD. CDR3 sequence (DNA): TGTGCCATCAGTGAGTCGGGTAGTCCGAGAGCCACAGATACGCAGTATTTT. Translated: CAISESGSPRATDTQYF.

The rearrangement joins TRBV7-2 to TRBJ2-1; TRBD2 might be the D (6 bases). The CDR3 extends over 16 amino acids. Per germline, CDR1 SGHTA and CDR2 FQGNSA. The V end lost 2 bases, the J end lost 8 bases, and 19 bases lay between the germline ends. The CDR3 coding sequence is TGTGCCAGCAGCTTATGGGAGGACTACCCCGGTGATGAGCAGTTCTTC. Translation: CASSLWEDYPGDEQFF.

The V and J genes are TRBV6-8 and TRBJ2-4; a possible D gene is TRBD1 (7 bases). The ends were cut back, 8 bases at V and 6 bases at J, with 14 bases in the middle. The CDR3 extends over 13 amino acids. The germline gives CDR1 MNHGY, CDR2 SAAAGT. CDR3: CASCGTARNIQYF. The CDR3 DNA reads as TGTGCCAGCTGCGGGACAGCGAGAAACATTCAGTACTTC.

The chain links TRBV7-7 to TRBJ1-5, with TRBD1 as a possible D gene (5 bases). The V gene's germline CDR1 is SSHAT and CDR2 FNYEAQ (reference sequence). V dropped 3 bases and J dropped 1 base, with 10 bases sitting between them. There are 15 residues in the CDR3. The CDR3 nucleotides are TGTGCCAGCAGCTTGTCAGGGCCCAGCAATCAGCCCCAGCATTTT. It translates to CASSLSGPSNQPQHF.

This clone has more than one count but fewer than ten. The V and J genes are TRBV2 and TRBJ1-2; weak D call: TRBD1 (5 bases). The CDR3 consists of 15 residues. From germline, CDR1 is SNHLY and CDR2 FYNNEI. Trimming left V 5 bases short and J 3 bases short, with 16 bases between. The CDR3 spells CASSLLAGGDYGYTF. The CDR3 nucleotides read TGTGCCAGCAGTCTGCTTGCCGGGGGGGACTATGGCTACACCTTC.